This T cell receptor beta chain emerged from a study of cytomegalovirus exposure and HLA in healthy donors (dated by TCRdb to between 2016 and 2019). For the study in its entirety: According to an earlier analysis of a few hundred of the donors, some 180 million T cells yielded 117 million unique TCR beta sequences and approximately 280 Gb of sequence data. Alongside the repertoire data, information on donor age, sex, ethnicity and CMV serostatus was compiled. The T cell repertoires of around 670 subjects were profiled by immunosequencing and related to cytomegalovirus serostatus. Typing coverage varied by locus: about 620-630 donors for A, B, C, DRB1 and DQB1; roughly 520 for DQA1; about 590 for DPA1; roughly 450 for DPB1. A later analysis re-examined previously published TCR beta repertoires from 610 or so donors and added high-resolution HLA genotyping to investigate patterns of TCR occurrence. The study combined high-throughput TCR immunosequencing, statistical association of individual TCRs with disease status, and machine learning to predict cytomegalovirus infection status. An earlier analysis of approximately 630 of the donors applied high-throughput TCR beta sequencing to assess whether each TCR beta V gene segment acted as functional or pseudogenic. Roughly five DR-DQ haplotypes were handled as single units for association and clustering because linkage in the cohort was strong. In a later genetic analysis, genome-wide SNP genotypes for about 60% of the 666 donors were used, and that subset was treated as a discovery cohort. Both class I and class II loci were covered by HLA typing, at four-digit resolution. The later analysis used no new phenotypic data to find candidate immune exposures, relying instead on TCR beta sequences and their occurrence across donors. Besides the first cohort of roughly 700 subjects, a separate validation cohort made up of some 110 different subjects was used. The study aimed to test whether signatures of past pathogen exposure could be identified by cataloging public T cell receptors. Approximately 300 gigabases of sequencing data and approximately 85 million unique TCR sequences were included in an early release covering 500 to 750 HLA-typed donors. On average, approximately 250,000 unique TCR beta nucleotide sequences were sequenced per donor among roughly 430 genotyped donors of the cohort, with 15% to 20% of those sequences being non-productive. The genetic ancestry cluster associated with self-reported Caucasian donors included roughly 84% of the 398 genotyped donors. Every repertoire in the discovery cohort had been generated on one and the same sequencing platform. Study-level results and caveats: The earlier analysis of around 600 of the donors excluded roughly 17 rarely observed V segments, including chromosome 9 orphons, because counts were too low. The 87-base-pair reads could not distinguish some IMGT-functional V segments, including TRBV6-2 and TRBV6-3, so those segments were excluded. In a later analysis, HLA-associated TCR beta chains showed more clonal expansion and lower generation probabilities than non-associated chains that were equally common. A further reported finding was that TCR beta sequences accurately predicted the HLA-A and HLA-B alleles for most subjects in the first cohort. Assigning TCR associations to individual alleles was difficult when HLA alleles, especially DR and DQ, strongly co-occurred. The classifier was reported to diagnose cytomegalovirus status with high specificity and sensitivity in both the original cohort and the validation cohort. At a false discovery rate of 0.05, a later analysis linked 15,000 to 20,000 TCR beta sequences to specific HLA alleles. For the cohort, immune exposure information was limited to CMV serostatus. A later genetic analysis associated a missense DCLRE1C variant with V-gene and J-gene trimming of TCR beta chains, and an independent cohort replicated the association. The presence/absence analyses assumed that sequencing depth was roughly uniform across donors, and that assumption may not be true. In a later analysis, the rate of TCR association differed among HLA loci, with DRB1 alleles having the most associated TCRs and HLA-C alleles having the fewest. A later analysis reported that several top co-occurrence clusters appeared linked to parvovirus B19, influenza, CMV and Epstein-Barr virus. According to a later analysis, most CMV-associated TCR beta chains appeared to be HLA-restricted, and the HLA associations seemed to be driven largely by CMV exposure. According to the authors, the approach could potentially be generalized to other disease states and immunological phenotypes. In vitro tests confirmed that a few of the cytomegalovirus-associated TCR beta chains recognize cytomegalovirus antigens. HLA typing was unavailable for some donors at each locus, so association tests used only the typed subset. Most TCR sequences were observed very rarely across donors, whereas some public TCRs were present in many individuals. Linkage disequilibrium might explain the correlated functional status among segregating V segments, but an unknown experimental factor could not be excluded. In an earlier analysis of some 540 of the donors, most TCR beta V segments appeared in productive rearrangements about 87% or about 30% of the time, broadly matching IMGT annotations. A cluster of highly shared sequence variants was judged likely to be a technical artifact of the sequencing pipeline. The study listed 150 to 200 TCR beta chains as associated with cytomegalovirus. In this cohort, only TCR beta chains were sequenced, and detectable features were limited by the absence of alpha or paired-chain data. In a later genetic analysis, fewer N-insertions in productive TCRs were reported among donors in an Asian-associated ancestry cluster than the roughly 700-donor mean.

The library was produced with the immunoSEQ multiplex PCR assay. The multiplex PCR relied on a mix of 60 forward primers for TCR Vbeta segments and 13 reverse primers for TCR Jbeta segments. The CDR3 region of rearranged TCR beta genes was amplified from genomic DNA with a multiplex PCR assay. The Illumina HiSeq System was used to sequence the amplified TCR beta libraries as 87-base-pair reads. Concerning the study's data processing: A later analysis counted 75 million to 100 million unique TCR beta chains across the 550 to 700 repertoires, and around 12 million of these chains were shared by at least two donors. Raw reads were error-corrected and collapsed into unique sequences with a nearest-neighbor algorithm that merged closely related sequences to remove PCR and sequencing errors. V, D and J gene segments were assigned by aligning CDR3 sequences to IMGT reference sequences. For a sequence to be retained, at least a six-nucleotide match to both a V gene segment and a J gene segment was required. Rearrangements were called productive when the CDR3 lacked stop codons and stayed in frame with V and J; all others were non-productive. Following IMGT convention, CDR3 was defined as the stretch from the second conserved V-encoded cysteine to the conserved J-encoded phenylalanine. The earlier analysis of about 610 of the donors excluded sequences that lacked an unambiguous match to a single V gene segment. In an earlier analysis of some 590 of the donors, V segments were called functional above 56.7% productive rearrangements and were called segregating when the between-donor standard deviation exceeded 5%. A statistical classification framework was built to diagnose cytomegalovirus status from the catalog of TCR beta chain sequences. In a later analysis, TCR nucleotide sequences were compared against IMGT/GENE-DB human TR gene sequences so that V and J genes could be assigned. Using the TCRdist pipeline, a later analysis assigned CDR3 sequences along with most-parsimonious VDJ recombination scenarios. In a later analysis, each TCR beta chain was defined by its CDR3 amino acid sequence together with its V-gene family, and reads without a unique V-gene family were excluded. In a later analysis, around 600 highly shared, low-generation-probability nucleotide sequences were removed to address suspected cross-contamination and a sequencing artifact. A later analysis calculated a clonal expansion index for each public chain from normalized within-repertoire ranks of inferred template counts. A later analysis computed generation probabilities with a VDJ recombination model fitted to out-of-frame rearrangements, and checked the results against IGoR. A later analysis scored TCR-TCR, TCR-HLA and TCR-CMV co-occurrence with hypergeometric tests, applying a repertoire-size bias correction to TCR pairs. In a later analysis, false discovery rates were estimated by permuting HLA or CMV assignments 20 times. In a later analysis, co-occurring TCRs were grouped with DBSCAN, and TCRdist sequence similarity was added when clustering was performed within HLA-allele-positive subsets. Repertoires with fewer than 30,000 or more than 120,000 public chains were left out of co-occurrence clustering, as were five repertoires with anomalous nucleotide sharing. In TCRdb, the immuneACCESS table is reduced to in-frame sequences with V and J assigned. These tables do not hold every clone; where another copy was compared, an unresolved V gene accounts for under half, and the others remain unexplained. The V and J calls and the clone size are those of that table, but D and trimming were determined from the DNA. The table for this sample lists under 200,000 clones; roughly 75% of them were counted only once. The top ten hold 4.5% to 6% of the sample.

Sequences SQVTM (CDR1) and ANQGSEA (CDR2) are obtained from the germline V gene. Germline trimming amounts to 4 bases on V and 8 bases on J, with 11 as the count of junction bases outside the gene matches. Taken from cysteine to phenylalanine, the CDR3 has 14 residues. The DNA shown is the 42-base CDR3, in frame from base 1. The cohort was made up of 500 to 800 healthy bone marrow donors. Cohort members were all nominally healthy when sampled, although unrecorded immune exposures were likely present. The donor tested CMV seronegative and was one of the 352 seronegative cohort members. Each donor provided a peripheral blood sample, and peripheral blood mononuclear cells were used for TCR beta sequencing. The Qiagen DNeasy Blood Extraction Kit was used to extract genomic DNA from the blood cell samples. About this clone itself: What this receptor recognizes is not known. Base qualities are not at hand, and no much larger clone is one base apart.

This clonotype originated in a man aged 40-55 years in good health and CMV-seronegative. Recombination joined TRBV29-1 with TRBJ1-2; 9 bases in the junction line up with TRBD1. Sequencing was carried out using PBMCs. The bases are TGCAGCGTTGGCATAGGACAGGGGACTTCGGGCTACACCTTC. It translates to CSVGIGQGTSGYTF.